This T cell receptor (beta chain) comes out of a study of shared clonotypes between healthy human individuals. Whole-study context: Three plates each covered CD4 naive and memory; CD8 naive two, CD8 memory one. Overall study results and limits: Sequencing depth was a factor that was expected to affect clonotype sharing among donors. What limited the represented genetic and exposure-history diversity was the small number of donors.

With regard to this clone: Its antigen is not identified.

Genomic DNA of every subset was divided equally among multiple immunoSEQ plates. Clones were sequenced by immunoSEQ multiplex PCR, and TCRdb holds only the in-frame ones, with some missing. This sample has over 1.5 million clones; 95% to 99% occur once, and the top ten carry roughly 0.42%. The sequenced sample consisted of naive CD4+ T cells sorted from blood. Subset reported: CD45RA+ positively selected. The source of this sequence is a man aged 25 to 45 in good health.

The CDR3 region is CASSLNGLGGYEQYF. In nucleotides, the CDR3 is TGTGCCAGCAGTTTAAACGGACTAGGGGGCTACGAGCAGTACTTC. This chain links TRBV27 with TRBJ2-7, with D possibly matching TRBD2 (7 bases). Germline CDR1 reads MNHEY; CDR2 reads SMNVEV (reference sequence). This CDR3 contains 15 residues. V dropped 2 bases and J dropped 3 bases, with 14 bases sitting between them.